A selection of T cell receptor beta chains follows, all from one sample in a study of control samples from healthy donors and cancer patients. Profiling relied on immunoSEQ multiplex PCR, and the TCRdb table lists in-frame clones only, not all of them. The sample lists over 200,000 clones; over 75% were seen once. The sample was PBMCs. The receptors shown here come from a woman in her sixties or seventies with lung cancer. The CDR3 runs from the conserved cysteine through the conserved F or W. D genes are given only for firm matches. Expanded clones are given a class, and other clones once, few, many or no size at all.

J: TRBJ2-3; size: NA; V: TRBV5-1; D: NA; DNA: TGCGCCAGCAGCTTGGAGGTCCCTGGGAAAGATACGCAGTATTTT; CDR3: CASSLEVPGKDTQYF
J: TRBJ1-2; size: NA; V: TRBV7-9; D: NA; DNA: TGTGCCAGCAGCTTAGGAACCGAAGCTAACTATGGCTACACCTTC; CDR3: CASSLGTEANYGYTF
J: TRBJ1-1; size: once; V: TRBV30; D: NA; DNA: TGTGCCTGGAGTGTCGGGCAGGGGTGGACTGAAGCTTTCTTT; CDR3: CAWSVGQGWTEAFF
J: TRBJ1-1; size: NA; V: TRBV11-2; D: TRBD1; DNA: TGTGCCAGCAGGACAGGGACAGGGGAAATGAACACTGAAGCTTTCTTT; CDR3: CASRTGTGEMNTEAFF
J: TRBJ2-7; size: NA; V: TRBV14; D: NA; DNA: TGTGCCAGCAGCTCCCAGTTGGGCCAGGGGGGCGACGAGCAGTACTTC; CDR3: CASSSQLGQGGDEQYF
J: TRBJ2-1; size: NA; V: TRBV7-3; D: NA; DNA: TGTGCCAGCAGCCCGAGAGGGGGGCGGTCCTACAATGAGCAGTTCTTC; CDR3: CASSPRGGRSYNEQFF
J: TRBJ2-3; size: NA; V: TRBV7-2; D: NA; DNA: TGTGCCAGCAGCTTAGACACAGACTACACAGATACGCAGTATTTT; CDR3: CASSLDTDYTDTQYF
J: TRBJ2-1; size: once; V: TRBV7-8; D: NA; DNA: TGTGCCATCTCCTCCGGGACTTTAACCACCAATGAGCAGTTCTTC; CDR3: CAISSGTLTTNEQFF
J: TRBJ2-1; size: NA; V: TRBV10-1; D: NA; DNA: TGCGCCAGCTCCCTATCGGAGGCTGTAGATGGTGAGCAGTTCTTC; CDR3: CASSLSEAVDGEQFF
J: TRBJ1-1; size: NA; V: TRBV7-8; D: TRBD1; DNA: TGTGCCAGCAGCTTAGGGACAGGCATGAACACTGAAGCTTTCTTT; CDR3: CASSLGTGMNTEAFF
J: TRBJ1-2; size: NA; V: TRBV5-1; D: NA; DNA: TGCGCCAGCAGCTCGGACAGCGTAACGTATGGCTACACCTTC; CDR3: CASSSDSVTYGYTF
J: TRBJ1-5; size: NA; V: TRBV7-2; D: NA; DNA: TGTGCCAGCAGCGCCGTCGTGGATCAGCCCCAGCATTTT; CDR3: CASSAVVDQPQHF
J: TRBJ1-2; size: NA; V: TRBV6-1; D: NA; DNA: TGTGCCAGCAGTGATTCAGGCTATGGCTACACCTTC; CDR3: CASSDSGYGYTF
J: TRBJ1-1; size: NA; V: TRBV27; D: NA; DNA: TGTGCCAGCAGTTCCCCAGCCGGGACCTCAGATGAAGCTTTCTTT; CDR3: CASSSPAGTSDEAFF
J: TRBJ1-1; size: once; V: TRBV11-1; D: NA; DNA: TGTGCCAGCAGCTTAGCGGGCAGATCGGGCGTTCAGGCTTTCTTT; CDR3: CASSLAGRSGVQAFF